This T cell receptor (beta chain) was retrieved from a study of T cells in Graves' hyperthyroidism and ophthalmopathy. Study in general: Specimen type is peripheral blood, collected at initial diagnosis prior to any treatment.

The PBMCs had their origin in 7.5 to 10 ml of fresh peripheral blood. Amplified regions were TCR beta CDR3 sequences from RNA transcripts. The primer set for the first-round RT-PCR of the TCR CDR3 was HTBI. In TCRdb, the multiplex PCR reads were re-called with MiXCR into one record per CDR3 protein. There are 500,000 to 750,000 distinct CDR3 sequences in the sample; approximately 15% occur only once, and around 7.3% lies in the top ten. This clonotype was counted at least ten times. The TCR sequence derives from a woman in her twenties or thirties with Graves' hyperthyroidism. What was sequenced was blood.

This chain's CDR3 is CASSSNHRGGSYEQYF. The CDR3 coding sequence is TGTGCCAGCTCATCAAATCACAGGGGCGGCTCCTACGAGCAGTACTTC. The V and J genes are TRBV18 and TRBJ2-7; 7 nucleotides line up with TRBD1. The trim removed 5 bases at V and 0 bases at J, leaving 10 bases unmatched. The CDR3 has 16 residues. In germline, CDR1 is KGHSH, CDR2 LQKENI.